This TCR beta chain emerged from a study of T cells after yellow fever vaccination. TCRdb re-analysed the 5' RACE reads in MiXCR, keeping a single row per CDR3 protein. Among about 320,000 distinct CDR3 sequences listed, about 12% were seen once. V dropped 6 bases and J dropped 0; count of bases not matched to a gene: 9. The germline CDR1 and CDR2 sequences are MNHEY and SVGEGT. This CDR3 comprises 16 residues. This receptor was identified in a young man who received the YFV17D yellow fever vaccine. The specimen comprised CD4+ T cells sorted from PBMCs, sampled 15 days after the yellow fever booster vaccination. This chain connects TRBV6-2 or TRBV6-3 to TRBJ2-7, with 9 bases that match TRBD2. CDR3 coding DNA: TGTGCCAGCAGAACTCCGCGGGAGGGAAGCTCCTACGAGCAGTACTTC. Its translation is CASRTPREGSSYEQYF.